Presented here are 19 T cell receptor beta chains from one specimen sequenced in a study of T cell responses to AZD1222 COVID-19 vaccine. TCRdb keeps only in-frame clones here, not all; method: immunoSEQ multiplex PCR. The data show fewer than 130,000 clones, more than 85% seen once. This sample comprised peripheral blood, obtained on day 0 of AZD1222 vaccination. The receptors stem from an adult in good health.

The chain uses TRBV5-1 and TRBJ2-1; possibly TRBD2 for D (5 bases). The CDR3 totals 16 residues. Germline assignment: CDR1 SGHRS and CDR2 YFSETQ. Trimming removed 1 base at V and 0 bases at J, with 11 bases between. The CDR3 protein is CASSLSLGDSYNEQFF. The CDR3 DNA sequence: TGCGCCAGCAGCTTGTCCTTGGGAGACTCCTACAATGAGCAGTTCTTC.

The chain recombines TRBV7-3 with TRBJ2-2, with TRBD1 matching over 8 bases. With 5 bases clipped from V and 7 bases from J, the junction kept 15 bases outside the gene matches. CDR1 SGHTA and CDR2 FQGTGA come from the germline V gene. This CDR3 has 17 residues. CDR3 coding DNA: TGTGCCAGCAGCCCGTCCAGACAGGGGAAAGGAATCGGGGAGCTGTTTTTT. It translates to CASSPSRQGKGIGELFF.

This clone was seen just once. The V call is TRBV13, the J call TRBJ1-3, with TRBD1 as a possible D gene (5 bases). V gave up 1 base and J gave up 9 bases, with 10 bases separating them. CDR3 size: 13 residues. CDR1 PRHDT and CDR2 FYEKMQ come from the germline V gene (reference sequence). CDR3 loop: CASSLEGSGTIYF. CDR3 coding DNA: TGTGCCAGCAGCTTAGAGGGGTCGGGCACCATATATTTT.

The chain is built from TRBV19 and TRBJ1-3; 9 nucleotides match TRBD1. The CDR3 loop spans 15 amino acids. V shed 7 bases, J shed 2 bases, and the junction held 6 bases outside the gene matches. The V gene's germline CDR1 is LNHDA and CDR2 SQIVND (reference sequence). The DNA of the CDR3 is TGTGCCAGTAACCCACAGGGGGCGGCTGGAAACACCATATATTTT. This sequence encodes CASNPQGAAGNTIYF.

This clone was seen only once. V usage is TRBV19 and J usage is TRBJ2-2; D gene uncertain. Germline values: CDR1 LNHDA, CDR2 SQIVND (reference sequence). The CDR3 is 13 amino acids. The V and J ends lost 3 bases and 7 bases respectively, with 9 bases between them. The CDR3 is CASSIRVGGELFF. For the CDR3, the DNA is TGTGCCAGTAGTATTAGGGTAGGCGGGGAGCTGTTTTTT.

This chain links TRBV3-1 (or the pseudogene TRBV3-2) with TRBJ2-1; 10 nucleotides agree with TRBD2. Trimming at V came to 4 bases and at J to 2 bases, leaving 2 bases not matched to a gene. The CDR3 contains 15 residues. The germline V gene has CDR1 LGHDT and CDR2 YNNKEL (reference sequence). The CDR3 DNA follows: TGTGCCAGCAGCCCTAGCGGGGGAACCTACAATGAGCAGTTCTTC. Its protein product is CASSPSGGTYNEQFF.

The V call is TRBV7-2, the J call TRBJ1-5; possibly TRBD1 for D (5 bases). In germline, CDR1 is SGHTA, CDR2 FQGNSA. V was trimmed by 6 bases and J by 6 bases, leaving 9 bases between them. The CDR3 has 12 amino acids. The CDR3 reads CASRTTGQPQHF. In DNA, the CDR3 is TGTGCCAGCAGAACCACAGGTCAGCCCCAGCATTTT.

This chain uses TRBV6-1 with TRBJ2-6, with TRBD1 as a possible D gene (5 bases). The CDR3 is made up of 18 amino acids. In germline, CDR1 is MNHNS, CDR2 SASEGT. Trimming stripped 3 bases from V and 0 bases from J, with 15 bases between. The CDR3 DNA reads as TGTGCCAGCAGTGAGAAGGGGCCCTCTTACTCTGGGGCCAACGTCCTGACTTTC. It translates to CASSEKGPSYSGANVLTF.

The CDR3 here is CSVPQGAGNYGYTF. In DNA form, the CDR3 reads TGCAGCGTTCCCCAGGGGGCTGGGAACTATGGCTACACCTTC. The chain is built from TRBV29-1 and TRBJ1-2; 8 bases align to TRBD1. Germline CDR1 is SQVTM and CDR2 is ANQGSEA. V dropped 5 bases and J dropped 2; count of bases not matched to a gene: 7. The CDR3 loop spans 14 amino acids.

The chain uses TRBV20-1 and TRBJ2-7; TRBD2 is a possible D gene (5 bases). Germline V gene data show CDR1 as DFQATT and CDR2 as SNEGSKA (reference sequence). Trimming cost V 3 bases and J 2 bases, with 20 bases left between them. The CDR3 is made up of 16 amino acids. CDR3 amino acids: CSASAFVSGATYEQYF. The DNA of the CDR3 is TGCAGTGCTAGTGCATTCGTGAGCGGAGCTACCTACGAGCAGTACTTC.

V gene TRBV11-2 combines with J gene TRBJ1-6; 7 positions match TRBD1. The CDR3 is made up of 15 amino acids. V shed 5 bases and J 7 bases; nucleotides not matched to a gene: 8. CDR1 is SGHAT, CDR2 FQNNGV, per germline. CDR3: CASSQSGTVNSPLHF. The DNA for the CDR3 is TGTGCCAGCAGCCAATCCGGGACAGTAAATTCACCCCTCCACTTT.

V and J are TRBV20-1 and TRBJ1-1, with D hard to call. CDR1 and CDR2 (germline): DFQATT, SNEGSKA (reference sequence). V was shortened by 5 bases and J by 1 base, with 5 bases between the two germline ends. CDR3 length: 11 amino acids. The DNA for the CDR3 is TGCAGTGCTGGACCGAACACTGAAGCTTTCTTT. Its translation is CSAGPNTEAFF.

The CDR3 coding sequence is TGCGCCAGCAGCCAGCCTGGGGGGCAACACTACAATGAGCAGTTCTTC. Its translation: CASSQPGGQHYNEQFF. The V gene is TRBV4-3, the J gene TRBJ2-1; D is tentatively TRBD1 or TRBD2 (6 bases each). V gave up 3 bases and J gave up 3 bases, with 15 bases separating them. The length of the CDR3 is 16 residues. Looked up from germline, CDR1 is LGHNA and CDR2 is YSLEER.

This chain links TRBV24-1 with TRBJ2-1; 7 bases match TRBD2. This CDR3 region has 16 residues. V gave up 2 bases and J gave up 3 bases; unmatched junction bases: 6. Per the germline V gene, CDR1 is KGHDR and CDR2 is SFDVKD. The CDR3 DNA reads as TGTGCCACCAGTGATTATCTAGCGGACAACTACAATGAGCAGTTCTTC. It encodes CATSDYLADNYNEQFF.

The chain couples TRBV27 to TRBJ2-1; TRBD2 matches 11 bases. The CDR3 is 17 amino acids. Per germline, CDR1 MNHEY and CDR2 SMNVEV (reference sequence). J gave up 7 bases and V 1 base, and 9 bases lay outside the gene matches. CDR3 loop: CASSLWPLAGGSNEQFF. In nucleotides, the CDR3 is TGTGCCAGCAGTTTATGGCCATTAGCGGGAGGGAGTAATGAGCAGTTCTTC.

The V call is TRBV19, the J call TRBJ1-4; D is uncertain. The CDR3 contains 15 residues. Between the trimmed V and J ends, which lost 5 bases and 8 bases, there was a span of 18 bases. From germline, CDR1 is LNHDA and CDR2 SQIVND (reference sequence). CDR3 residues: CASSEQRLEDEKLFF. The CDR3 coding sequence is TGTGCCAGTAGTGAGCAGCGACTCGAGGACGAAAAACTGTTTTTT.

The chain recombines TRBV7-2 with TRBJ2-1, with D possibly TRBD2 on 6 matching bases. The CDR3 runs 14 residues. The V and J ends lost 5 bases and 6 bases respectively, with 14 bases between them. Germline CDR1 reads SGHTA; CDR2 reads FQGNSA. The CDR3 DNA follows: TGTGCCAGCAGCATGAACGGGGGTCCCAATGAGCAGTTCTTC. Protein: CASSMNGGPNEQFF.

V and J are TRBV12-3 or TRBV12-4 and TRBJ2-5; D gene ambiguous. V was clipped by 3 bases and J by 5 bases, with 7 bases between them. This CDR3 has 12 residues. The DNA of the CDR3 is TGTGCCAGCAGTTTCGGCCGGGAGACCCAGTACTTC. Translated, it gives CASSFGRETQYF.

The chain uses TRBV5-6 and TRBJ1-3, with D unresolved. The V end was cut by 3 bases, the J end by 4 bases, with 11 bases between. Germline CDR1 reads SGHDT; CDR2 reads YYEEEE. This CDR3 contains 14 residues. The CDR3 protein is CASSYLGLGNTIYF. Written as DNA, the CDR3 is TGTGCCAGCAGCTACTTAGGGTTGGGAAACACCATATATTTT.